The sequence of this T cell receptor beta chain was determined in a study of tumor-infiltrating lymphocytes in primary liver carcinoma. Background on the study: Enrolled patients were male and female, aged 30 to 69 years. Maximum tumor diameters ranged from roughly 4 to 11 cm, stage T1-T3 N0M0.

cDNA specific to TCR beta was made from 500 ng of total RNA, with a constant-region primer employed for priming. Construction of TCR beta libraries relied on three successive nested multiplex PCR rounds employing slightly modified ARM-PCR. The first two PCR rounds, around 11 cycles each, used TRBV1-TRBV30 forward primers and a C-beta reverse primer. TCRdb reprocessed the multiplex PCR reads via MiXCR and lists one record per CDR3 protein. Among some 51,000 distinct CDR3 sequences, around three quarters were seen once, and the ten largest hold approximately 30%. About this clonotype itself: The antigen is undetermined.

Germline V gives CDR1 SQVTM, CDR2 ANQGSEA. The CDR3 has 14 amino acids. The ends were cut back, 7 bases at V and 9 bases at J, with 22 bases in the middle. From roughly 21-30 mg of unsorted bulk tissue, DNA and RNA were co-extracted together. Histology found more than 90% viable tumor cells per sample. General study results and limits: Tumor specimens were characterized by a significantly higher top-250-clone fraction than blood (p = 0.039).

The TCR was taken from a man aged 40-49 years with primary liver carcinoma and hepatitis B virus infection. The chain has TRBV29-1 and TRBJ2-1; a possible D gene is TRBD1 (5 bases). Specimen: liver tumor tissue from sampling region 3. Subset noted: tumor region T3, left-lateral pole. CDR3 coding DNA: TGCAGCGCCATCTCCGGAACAGGCAACATTGAGCAGTTCTTC. It codes for CSAISGTGNIEQFF.